This entry concerns a single T cell receptor beta chain. It has no known antigen specificity. No much larger clonotype is one base removed from it; base qualities were not supplied. TCRbeta CDR3 regions were amplified from genomic DNA using the immunoSEQ Assay, a bias-controlled multiplex PCR. The study's processing was this. The number of nucleated cells in each sample was estimated from the amplification of reference gene primers within the assay. To quantify the absolute abundance of each unique TCRbeta CDR3 rearrangement, sequence reads were collapsed and filtered. For each sample, productive Simpson clonality was calculated by taking the square root of Simpson's diversity index across productive rearrangements. Held by TCRdb, this immuneACCESS table contains in-frame sequences only and omits some clones. Under half of the omission traces to an unresolved V gene where checked; the cause of the rest is unknown. That table furnishes V, J and clone size, whereas the DNA furnished D and trimming. In this sample the table shows 200,000 to 300,000 clones, more than 80% of which occur a single time. Around 3.5% of the sample is taken by the ten largest.

This sample is drawn from a study of blood T cell repertoires in COVID-19 (TCRdb year 2020). About the investigation overall: Collaborator samples came from the United States, Italy and Spain and covered acute and convalescent phases of COVID-19. The prospective study material was composed of cDNA or gDNA derived from T cells, B-cell-depleted T cells, or PBMCs. The dataset comprised deeply sampled blood TCRbeta repertoires from subjects exposed to, actively infected with, or recovered from COVID-19. The repertoires were made available in a free public database intended to serve as a resource for research on the immune response to SARS-CoV-2. The samples were drawn from the first 160 participants of the ongoing ImmuneRACE study and from more than 1,000 subjects provided by 6 global collaborators. A de-identified subject ID, COVID-19 status, age in years and sex were almost always included in the sample metadata. Where available, HLA class I and class II types were obtained from metadata supplied by the sample provider rather than from assay-based typing.

Each collaborating institution followed its own protocols to collect whole blood in K2EDTA tubes. Collaborator samples were shipped for TCRbeta analysis as frozen whole blood, isolated PBMCs, or DNA extracted from either sample type. Spanning cysteine to phenylalanine, the CDR3 consists of 16 amino acids. Of all the DNA, just the CDR3 is kept, 48 bases in frame from base 1. Results the study describes overall, beyond this receptor: Clinical and demographic metadata were provided uncurated, with the amount varying by source and participant.

The sequence derives from a woman aged 40 to 50 with acute or convalescent COVID-19. Recombination linked TRBV21-1 to TRBJ1-1; TRBD1, as called in the table, went unchecked against the DNA. TRBV21-1 is assigned pseudogene status. The sequencing sample was made of peripheral blood. The CDR3 sequence is CASSKGQGPMNTEAFF. In nucleotides, the sequence is TGTGCCAGCAGCAAAGGACAGGGGCCTATGAACACTGAAGCTTTCTTT.